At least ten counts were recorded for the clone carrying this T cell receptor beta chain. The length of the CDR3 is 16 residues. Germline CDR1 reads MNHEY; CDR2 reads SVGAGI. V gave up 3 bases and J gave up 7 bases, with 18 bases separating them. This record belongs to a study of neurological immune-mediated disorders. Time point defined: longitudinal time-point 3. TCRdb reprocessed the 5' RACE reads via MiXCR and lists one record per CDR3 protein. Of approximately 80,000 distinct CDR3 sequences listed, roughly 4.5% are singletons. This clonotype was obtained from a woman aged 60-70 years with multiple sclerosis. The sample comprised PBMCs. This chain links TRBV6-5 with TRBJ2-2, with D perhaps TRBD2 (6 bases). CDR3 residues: CASSYGGGMNGGELFF. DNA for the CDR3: TGTGCCAGCAGTTATGGTGGAGGGATGAACGGCGGGGAGCTGTTTTTT.